This TCR beta chain is drawn from a study of cytomegalovirus exposure and HLA in healthy donors. This clone was picked up one time. Germline V CDR1 and CDR2: MNHNY, SVGAGI (reference sequence). Trimming took off 4 bases at V and 10 bases at J, with 11 bases between the two ends. The CDR3 consists of 12 residues. The table came from immunoSEQ multiplex PCR; TCRdb's copy has only in-frame clones and leaves some out. The top ten clones hold 6% to 7% of a sample with 90,000 to 150,000 clones, roughly 90% of them seen once. The chain joins TRBV6-6 to TRBJ2-1; a possible D gene is TRBD2 (7 bases). The sequencing input was PBMCs. This clonotype was sampled from a woman under 30 in good health and CMV-seropositive. This CDR3 reads CASSFGGGEQFF. In DNA, the CDR3 is TGTGCCAGCAGTTTTGGGGGGGGCGAGCAGTTCTTC.